Listed here are 20 T cell receptor beta chains from one sample, sequenced in a study of T-cell reconstitution after alpha-beta-depleted transplantation in children. Unique molecular identifiers were incorporated during preparation of the TCRbeta library. Via MiXCR, TCRdb re-called the PCR reads, giving one row per CDR3 protein. The sample includes about 610,000 distinct CDR3 sequences, 8% to 11% of them seen just once. The sequencing used PBMCs from the stem cell graft donor, collected from the stem cell graft. The receptors were gathered from a human donor who donated a stem cell graft to a child with acute myeloid leukemia.

This chain uses TRBV12-3 or TRBV12-4 with TRBJ2-1; TRBD2 aligns across 7 bases. This CDR3 contains 16 residues. Trimming removed 7 bases from V and 5 bases from J; junction bases left unmatched: 14. The CDR3 sequence: CASTYGGRMVHNEQFF. CDR3 coding DNA: TGTGCCAGCACTTACGGGGGGAGAATGGTCCACAATGAGCAGTTCTTC.

The table lists this clonotype with a few counts. This sequence joins TRBV7-9 and TRBJ1-1; D ambiguous. The CDR3 totals 13 residues. The germline CDR1 and CDR2 sequences are SEHNR and FQNEAQ (reference sequence). Between the trimmed V and J ends, which lost 0 bases and 4 bases, there was a span of 6 bases. The CDR3 is CASSLASSTEAFF. In nucleotides, the CDR3 is TGTGCCAGCAGCTTAGCGTCCAGCACTGAAGCTTTCTTT.

This chain links TRBV3-1 with TRBJ2-2, with D uncertain. Germline V gives CDR1 LGHDT, CDR2 YNNKEL (reference sequence). CDR3 length: 15 amino acids. V was shortened by 3 bases and J by 2 bases, with 10 bases between the two germline ends. CDR3 DNA sequence: TGTGCCAGCAGCCACAGGAGACAAAACACCGGGGAGCTGTTTTTT. Residues: CASSHRRQNTGELFF.

The chain employs TRBV7-3 and TRBJ2-7, with D possibly called TRBD1 or TRBD2 (5 bases each). Trimming removed 4 bases at V and 2 bases at J, with 12 bases between. The CDR3 extends over 14 amino acids. Germline-derived CDR1 and CDR2 are SGHTA and FQGTGA. The CDR3 loop reads CASSSGTPTYEQYF. The DNA for the CDR3 is TGTGCCAGCAGCTCCGGGACGCCAACCTACGAGCAGTACTTC.

This clonotype was counted many times. V and J are TRBV29-1 and TRBJ2-7; 7 bases match TRBD2. V shed 5 bases and J 4 bases; nucleotides not matched to a gene: 8. This CDR3 is 13 amino acids long. Germline V gene sequence: CDR1 SQVTM, CDR2 ANQGSEA. CDR3 amino acids: CSVRTRSSYEQYF. As DNA, the CDR3 is TGCAGCGTTCGGACTAGATCATCTTACGAGCAGTACTTC.

V is TRBV20-1 and J is TRBJ1-4; D is ambiguous. The CDR3 totals 14 residues. Germline V gene sequence: CDR1 DFQATT, CDR2 SNEGSKA (reference sequence). The V end lost 5 bases, the J end lost 2 bases, and 12 bases lay between the germline ends. CDR3 bases: TGCAGTGCTGCCCCGCCCCTTACTAATGAAAAACTGTTTTTT. Its protein product is CSAAPPLTNEKLFF.

The chain joins TRBV10-3 to TRBJ1-2; D is unclear. Germline values: CDR1 ENHRY, CDR2 SYGVKD. Between the trimmed V and J ends, which lost 0 bases and 8 bases, there was a span of 13 bases. The CDR3 contains 14 residues. The CDR3 coding sequence is TGTGCCATCAGTGAGTCGAAAGCTATGGGAGGCTACACCTTC. Translated, it gives CAISESKAMGGYTF.

Here the CDR3 reads CASSQGITGATNEKLFF. CDR3 DNA: TGCGCCAGCAGCCAGGGAATAACGGGGGCGACTAATGAAAAACTGTTTTTT. The chain links TRBV4-3 to TRBJ1-4, with D possibly matching TRBD1 (6 bases). This CDR3 has 17 amino acids. V lost 3 bases and J lost 2, with 16 bases in between. Germline V lookup: CDR1 LGHNA, CDR2 YSLEER.

This clonotype was seen many times. The V gene is TRBV20-1, the J gene TRBJ2-3, with 14 bases fitting TRBD2. The CDR3 covers 15 residues. Germline assignment: CDR1 DFQATT and CDR2 SNEGSKA (reference sequence). The trim removed 5 bases at V and 3 bases at J, leaving 4 bases unmatched. CDR3 region: CSAPRTSGRTDTQYF. The DNA for the CDR3 is TGCAGTGCTCCCAGGACTAGCGGGAGGACAGATACGCAGTATTTT.

The count of this clonotype is one. Given a much more abundant clone one base away, this may be a read error. V is TRBV20-1 and J is TRBJ1-2, with 7 bases that match TRBD1. The CDR3 extends over 14 amino acids. Losses at the gene ends were 3 bases for V and 7 bases for J; bases not matched to a gene: 11. The V gene's germline CDR1 is DFQATT and CDR2 SNEGSKA (reference sequence). The CDR3 nucleotides are TGCAGTGCTAGTACACAGACAGGGAGGGGTGGCTACACCTTC. This sequence encodes CSASTQTGRGGYTF.

This clonotype was detected a few times. The chain employs TRBV29-1 and TRBJ2-1; D ambiguous. The CDR3 covers 11 residues. Germline CDR1 SQVTM, CDR2 ANQGSEA. V gave up 5 bases and J gave up 5 bases, with 7 bases separating them. The CDR3 nucleotides read TGCAGCGTTTTACTAAACAATGAGCAGTTCTTC. Translation gives CSVLLNNEQFF.

The CDR3 protein is CASSLGYTYF. CDR3 DNA: TGTGCCAGCAGTTTAGGGTATACGTACTTC. The chain carries TRBV28 and TRBJ2-7; D unclear. This CDR3 has 10 residues. The germline CDR1 and CDR2 sequences are MDHEN and SYDVKM. Deletions cut 2 bases from V and 12 bases from J, with 8 bases between.

This clonotype was recorded many times. The chain joins TRBV29-1 to TRBJ2-5; 9 bases agree with TRBD1. CDR1 and CDR2 (germline): SQVTM, ANQGSEA. The V segment lost 3 bases and the J segment 2 bases; nucleotides outside the gene matches: 7. This CDR3 comprises 15 residues. The CDR3 DNA sequence: TGCAGCGTTGACCCGGACAGGGGTAAACAAGAGACCCAGTACTTC. This sequence encodes CSVDPDRGKQETQYF.

The chain uses TRBV9 and TRBJ1-3; unclear D gene. CDR3 length equals 16 residues. The germline V gene encodes CDR1 SGDLS and CDR2 YYNGEE. The V end was cut by 4 bases, the J end by 0 bases, with 14 bases between. CDR3 sequence reads: CASSSRQGSSGNTIYF. The DNA of the CDR3 is TGTGCCAGCAGCTCGAGGCAAGGGAGCTCTGGAAACACCATATATTTT.

This clonotype was observed a few times. The V and J genes are TRBV29-1 and TRBJ2-4; D is possibly TRBD1 (5 bases). Germline V gene data show CDR1 as SQVTM and CDR2 as ANQGSEA. This CDR3 contains 14 residues. V was pared by 0 bases and J by 4 bases, with 10 bases between. The CDR3 nucleotides are TGCAGCGTTGAAGAGCAGGGAAAGAAAAACATTCAGTACTTC. Protein product: CSVEEQGKKNIQYF.

The rearrangement uses TRBV5-6 and TRBJ2-7; D might be TRBD2 (5 bases). The CDR3 length is 15 residues. V lost 4 bases, J lost 2 bases, and 16 bases lay in between. Germline loops: CDR1 SGHDT, CDR2 YYEEEE. The CDR3 nucleotides are TGTGCCAGCAGCCCGGAGGCTAGCCGGACCTACGAGCAGTACTTC. This codes for CASSPEASRTYEQYF.

The chain employs TRBV5-1 and TRBJ2-7; TRBD1 is a possible D gene (5 bases). This CDR3 has 15 amino acids. CDR1 is SGHRS and CDR2 is YFSETQ in the germline V gene. The V end lost 4 bases, the J end lost 5 bases, and 19 bases lay between the germline ends. CDR3 sequence reads: CASSPLAGLVNEQYF. CDR3 in DNA: TGCGCCAGCAGCCCCTTAGCAGGGCTCGTTAACGAGCAGTACTTC.

This clonotype was seen a few times. DNA for the CDR3: TGCAGTGCCATAGGAGGCAGCGGGAGGCCCGAGCAGTTCTTC. This encodes CSAIGGSGRPEQFF. This chain joins TRBV20-1 and TRBJ2-1, with TRBD2 matching 9 bases. V shed 6 bases, J shed 10 bases, and the junction held 13 bases outside the gene matches. CDR1 DFQATT and CDR2 SNEGSKA come from the germline V gene (reference sequence). This CDR3 contains 14 residues.

V usage is TRBV28 and J usage is TRBJ1-2; D remains ambiguous. Germline V gives CDR1 MDHEN, CDR2 SYDVKM. The V gene lost 5 bases and the J gene lost 4 bases, with 14 bases spanning the gap. The CDR3 spans 14 residues. CDR3 loop: CASSTLRTGYGYTF. The DNA for the CDR3 is TGTGCCAGCAGTACCCTCCGGACGGGCTATGGCTACACCTTC.

This clonotype was counted many times. The chain employs TRBV5-5 and TRBJ2-7, with D tentatively TRBD1 (5 bases). The CDR3 has 13 amino acids. The germline V and J ends were trimmed by 4 bases and 2 bases, with 10 bases remaining between them. Germline CDR1 reads SGHKS; CDR2 reads YYEKEE (reference sequence). The CDR3 nucleotides read TGTGCCAGCAGCCTAGACAGTGCCTACGAGCAGTACTTC. Amino acid sequence: CASSLDSAYEQYF.